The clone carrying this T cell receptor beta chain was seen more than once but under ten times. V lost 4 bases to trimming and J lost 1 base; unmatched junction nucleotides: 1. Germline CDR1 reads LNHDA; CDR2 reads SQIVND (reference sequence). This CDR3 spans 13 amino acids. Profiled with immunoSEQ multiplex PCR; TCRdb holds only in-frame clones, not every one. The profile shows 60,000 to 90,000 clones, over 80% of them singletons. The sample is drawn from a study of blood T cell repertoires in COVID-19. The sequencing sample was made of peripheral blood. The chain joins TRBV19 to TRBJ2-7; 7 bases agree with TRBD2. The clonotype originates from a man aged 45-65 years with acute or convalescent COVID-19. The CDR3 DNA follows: TGTGCCAGTAGTAGGGAGGGTTCCTACGAGCAGTACTTC. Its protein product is CASSREGSYEQYF.